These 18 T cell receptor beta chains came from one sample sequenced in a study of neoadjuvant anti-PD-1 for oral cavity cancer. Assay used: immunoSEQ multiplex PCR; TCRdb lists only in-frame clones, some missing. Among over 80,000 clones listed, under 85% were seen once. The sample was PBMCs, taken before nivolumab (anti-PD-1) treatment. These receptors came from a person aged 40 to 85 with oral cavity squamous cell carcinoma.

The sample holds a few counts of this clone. CDR3 sequence reads: CASSPGLRGYEQYF. CDR3 nucleotide sequence: TGTGCCAGTAGCCCGGGATTAAGGGGGTACGAGCAGTACTTC. V gene TRBV19 combines with J gene TRBJ2-7, with TRBD1 as a possible D gene (6 bases). The V gene's germline CDR1 is LNHDA and CDR2 SQIVND (reference sequence). The CDR3 runs 14 residues. Trimming took 6 bases from V and 4 from J, leaving 16 bases between them.

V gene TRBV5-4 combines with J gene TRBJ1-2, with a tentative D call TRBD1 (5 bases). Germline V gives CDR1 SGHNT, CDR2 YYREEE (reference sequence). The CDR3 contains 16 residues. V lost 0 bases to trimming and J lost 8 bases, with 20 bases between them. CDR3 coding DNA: TGTGCCAGCAGCTTGGCCGGCCCGGGGGGAATAGGCGGCTACACCTTC. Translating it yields CASSLAGPGGIGGYTF. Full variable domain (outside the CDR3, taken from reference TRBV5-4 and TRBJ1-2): ETGVTQSPTHLIKTRGQQVTLRCSSQSGHNTVSWYQQALGQGPQFIFQYYREEENGRGNFPPRFSGLQFPNYSSELNVNALELDDSALYLCASSLAGPGGIGGYTFGSGTRLTVV.

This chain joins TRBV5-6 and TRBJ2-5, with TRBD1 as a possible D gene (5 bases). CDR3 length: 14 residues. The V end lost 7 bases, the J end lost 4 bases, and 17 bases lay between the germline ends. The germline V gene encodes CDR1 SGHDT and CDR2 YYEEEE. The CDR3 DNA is TGTGCCAGCGCCAGGGATTTCCCGGGAGAGACCCAGTACTTC. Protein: CASARDFPGETQYF.

The CDR3 spells CASNGDPANEQFF. Written as DNA, the CDR3 is TGTGCCAGCAACGGGGACCCGGCGAATGAGCAGTTCTTC. The chain joins TRBV2 to TRBJ2-1, with D perhaps TRBD1 or TRBD2 (5 bases each). V was cut by 7 bases and J by 7 bases, with 14 bases left in between. The CDR3 consists of 13 residues. From germline, CDR1 is SNHLY and CDR2 FYNNEI.

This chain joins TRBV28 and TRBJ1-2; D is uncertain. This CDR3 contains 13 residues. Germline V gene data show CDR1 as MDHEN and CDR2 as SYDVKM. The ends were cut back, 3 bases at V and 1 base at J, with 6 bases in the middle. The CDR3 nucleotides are TGTGCCAGCAGTTTTCCCGGTAACTATGGCTACACCTTC. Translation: CASSFPGNYGYTF.

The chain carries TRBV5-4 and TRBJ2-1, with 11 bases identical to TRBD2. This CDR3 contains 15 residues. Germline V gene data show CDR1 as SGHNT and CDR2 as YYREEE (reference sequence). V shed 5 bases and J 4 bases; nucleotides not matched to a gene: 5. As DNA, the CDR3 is TGTGCCAGCAGTTGGGGGACTAGCGGTTACAATGAGCAGTTCTTC. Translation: CASSWGTSGYNEQFF.

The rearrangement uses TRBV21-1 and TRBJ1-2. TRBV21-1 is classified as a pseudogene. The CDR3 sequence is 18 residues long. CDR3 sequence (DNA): TGTGCCAGCCCCCATCTCGGGGCAGATATGTATCCTTCCTATGGCTACACCTTC. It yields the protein CASPHLGADMYPSYGYTF.

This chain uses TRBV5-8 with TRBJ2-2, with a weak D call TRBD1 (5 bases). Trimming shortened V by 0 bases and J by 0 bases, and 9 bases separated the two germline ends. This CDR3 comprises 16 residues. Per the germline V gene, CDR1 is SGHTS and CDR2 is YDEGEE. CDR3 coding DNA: TGTGCCAGCAGCTTGGAGGGGCACTCGAACACCGGGGAGCTGTTTTTT. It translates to CASSLEGHSNTGELFF.

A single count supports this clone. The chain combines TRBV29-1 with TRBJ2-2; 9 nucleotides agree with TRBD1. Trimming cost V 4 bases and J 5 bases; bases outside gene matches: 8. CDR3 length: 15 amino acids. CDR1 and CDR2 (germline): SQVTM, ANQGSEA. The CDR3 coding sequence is TGCAGCGTTGGGGGACAGGGTGGTTTTACCGGGGAGCTGTTTTTT. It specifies CSVGGQGGFTGELFF.

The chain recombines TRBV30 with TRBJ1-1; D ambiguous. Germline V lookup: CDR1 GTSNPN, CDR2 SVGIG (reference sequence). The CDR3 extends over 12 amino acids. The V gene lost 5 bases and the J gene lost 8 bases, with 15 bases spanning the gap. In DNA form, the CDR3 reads TGTGCCTGGGATCGCCTCGGCGACGAAGCTTTCTTT. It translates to CAWDRLGDEAFF.

The DNA for the CDR3 is TGCGCCAGCAGCCAGGGGGACGGAGGAAACACCATATATTTT. It specifies CASSQGDGGNTIYF. The V gene is TRBV4-1, the J gene TRBJ1-3, with a possible D match to TRBD1 (5 bases). There are 14 residues in the CDR3. CDR1 MGHRA and CDR2 YSYEKL come from the germline V gene. V was pared by 3 bases and J by 4 bases, with 10 bases between.

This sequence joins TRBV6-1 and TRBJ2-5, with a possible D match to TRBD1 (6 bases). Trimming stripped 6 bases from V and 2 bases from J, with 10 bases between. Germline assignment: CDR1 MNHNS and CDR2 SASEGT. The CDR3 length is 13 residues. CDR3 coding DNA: TGTGCCAGCAGCTCAGGGGAACAAGAGACCCAGTACTTC. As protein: CASSSGEQETQYF.

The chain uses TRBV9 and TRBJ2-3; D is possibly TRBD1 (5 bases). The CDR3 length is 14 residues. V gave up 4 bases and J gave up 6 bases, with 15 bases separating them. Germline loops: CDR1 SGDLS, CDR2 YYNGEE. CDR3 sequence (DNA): TGTGCCAGCAGCAGCAGTGGGGCCGGGGATACGCAGTATTTT. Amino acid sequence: CASSSSGAGDTQYF. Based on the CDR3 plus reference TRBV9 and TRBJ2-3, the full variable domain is DSGVTQTPKHLITATGQRVTLRCSPRSGDLSVYWYQQSLDQGLQFLIQYYNGEERAKGNILERFSAQQFPDLHSELNLSSLELGDSALYFCASSSSGAGDTQYFGPGTRLTVL.

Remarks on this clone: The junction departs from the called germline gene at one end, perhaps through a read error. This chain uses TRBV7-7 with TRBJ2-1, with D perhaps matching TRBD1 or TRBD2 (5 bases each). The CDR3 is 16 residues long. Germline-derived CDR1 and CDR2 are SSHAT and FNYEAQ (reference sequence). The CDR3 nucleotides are TGTGCTAGCAGCCCCACGGACCGCCCGAGGGGCGATGAGCAGTTCTTC. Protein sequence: CASSPTDRPRGDEQFF. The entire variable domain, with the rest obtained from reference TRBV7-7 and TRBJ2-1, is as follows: GAGVSQSPRYKVTKRGQDVTLRCDPISSHATLYWYQQALGQGPEFLTYFNYEAQPDKSGLPSDRFSAERPEGSISTLTIQRTEQRDSAMYRCASSPTDRPRGDEQFFGPGTRLTVL.

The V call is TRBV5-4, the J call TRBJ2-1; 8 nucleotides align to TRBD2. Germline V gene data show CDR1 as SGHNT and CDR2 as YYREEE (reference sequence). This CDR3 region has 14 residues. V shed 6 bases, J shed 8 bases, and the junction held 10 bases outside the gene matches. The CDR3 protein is CASTQRGLLDEQFF. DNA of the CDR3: TGTGCCAGCACTCAGCGGGGGCTCCTGGATGAGCAGTTCTTC.

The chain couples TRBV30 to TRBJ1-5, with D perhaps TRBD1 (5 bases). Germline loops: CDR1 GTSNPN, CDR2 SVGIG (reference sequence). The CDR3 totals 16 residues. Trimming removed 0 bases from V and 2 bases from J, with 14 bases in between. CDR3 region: CAWSVRAGSGNQPQHF. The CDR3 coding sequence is TGTGCCTGGAGTGTACGGGCAGGGTCGGGCAATCAGCCCCAGCATTTT. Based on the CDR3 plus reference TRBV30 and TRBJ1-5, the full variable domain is SQTIHQWPATLVQPVGSPLSLECTVEGTSNPNLYWYRQAAGRGLQLLFYSVGIGQISSEVPQNLSASRPQDRQFILSSKKLLLSDSGFYLCAWSVRAGSGNQPQHFGDGTRLSIL.

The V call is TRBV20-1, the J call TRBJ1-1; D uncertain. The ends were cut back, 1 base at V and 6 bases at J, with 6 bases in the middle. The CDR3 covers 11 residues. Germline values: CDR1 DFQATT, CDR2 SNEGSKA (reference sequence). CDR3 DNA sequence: TGCAGTGCTAGAGGGGGTTCTGAAGCTTTCTTT. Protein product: CSARGGSEAFF.

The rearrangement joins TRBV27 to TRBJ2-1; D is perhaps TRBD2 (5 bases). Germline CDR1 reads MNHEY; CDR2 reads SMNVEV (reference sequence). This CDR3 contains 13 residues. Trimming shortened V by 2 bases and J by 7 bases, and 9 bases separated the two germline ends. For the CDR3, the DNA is TGTGCCAGCAGTTTACGAGGGTGGAATGAGCAGTTCTTC. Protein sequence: CASSLRGWNEQFF.